This entry is about one T cell receptor (beta chain). The CDR3 runs to 14 residues. CDR1 and CDR2 (germline): SNHLY, FYNNEI. Trimming pared 4 bases from V and 4 bases from J, leaving 13 bases between. cDNA came from approximately 0.5 to 1 ug RNA primed by random hexamers. TCRdb redid the calling of the immunoSEQ multiplex PCR reads with MiXCR, one entry per CDR3 protein. Of roughly 150,000 distinct CDR3 sequences in the sample, over 85% were seen once. The record originates from a study of CD8 T cells in Susac syndrome. The specimen was CD4+ T cells from PBMCs. V and J are TRBV2 and TRBJ1-1; D possibly corresponds to TRBD1 (6 bases). The clonotype comes from a human donor in good health. The CDR3 is CASSVVGGITEAFF. The CDR3 DNA is TGTGCCAGCAGTGTAGTAGGGGGTATCACTGAAGCTTTCTTT.